Sequencing of this T cell receptor (beta chain) was carried out in a study of blood T cell repertoires in COVID-19. In the authors' methods: Reference gene primer amplification gave estimated nucleated cell counts. Measured with immunoSEQ multiplex PCR; TCRdb has only the in-frame clones, and not every one. V, J and clone size derive from that table, while D and trimming were established from the DNA sequence. The repertoire has some 310,000 clones, 90% of them found once; the top ten carry around 0.96%. This TCR was recovered from a woman aged 40 to 55 with COVID-19, enrolled during active disease. What was sequenced was peripheral blood.

CDR3 amino acids: CASSWGGVAFF. As DNA, the CDR3 is TGTGCCAGCAGCTGGGGGGGCGTCGCTTTCTTT. The rearrangement uses TRBV7-9 and TRBJ1-1, with a tentative D call TRBD1 (6 bases). This CDR3 region has 11 residues. Germline CDR1 SEHNR, CDR2 FQNEAQ (reference sequence). V dropped 4 bases and J dropped 11 bases, with 11 bases sitting between them.